The 10 T cell receptor beta chains below come from one sample, sequenced in a study of T cell repertoires in aging, cancer and after chemotherapy. Amplification of TCR beta used genomic DNA extracted from peripheral blood. Multiplex touch-down PCR with TRB-A/B primers amplified rearranged V-D-J TRB sequences. TCRdb passed the multiplex PCR reads through MiXCR, listing each CDR3 protein once. The sample has about 6,700 distinct CDR3 sequences, 53% seen once. The sample consisted of blood. Receptors were obtained from a human donor with a solid tumor.

The sample holds a few counts of this clonotype. The chain links TRBV28 to TRBJ1-2; 8 bases line up with TRBD1. The CDR3 contains 13 residues. Germline CDR1 and CDR2: MDHEN and SYDVKM. V shed 7 bases, J shed 3 bases, and the junction held 4 bases outside the gene matches. This CDR3 reads CASKGQEYYGYTF. Written as DNA, the CDR3 is TGTGCCAGCAAGGGACAGGAGTACTATGGCTACACCTTC.

This clonotype was observed a handful of times. The J gene is TRBJ2-1, the V gene TRBV19; D is unresolved. This CDR3 has 13 amino acids. V was shortened by 4 bases and J by 3 bases, with 7 bases between the two germline ends. From germline, CDR1 is LNHDA and CDR2 SQIVND (reference sequence). The CDR3 coding sequence is TGTGCCAGTAGTAAGGCACGCTACAATGAGCAGTTCTTC. Protein product: CASSKARYNEQFF.

The CDR3 DNA is TGTGCCAGCAGCGGGGGCCCTATCCCTGGAAACACCATATATTTT. Translating gives CASSGGPIPGNTIYF. The chain is built from TRBV18 and TRBJ1-3, with D possibly matching TRBD1 (6 bases). Germline lookup yields CDR1 KGHSH and CDR2 LQKENI. The CDR3 has 15 amino acids. V was pared by 8 bases and J by 2 bases, with 16 bases between.

The V and J genes are TRBV6-2 or TRBV6-3 and TRBJ2-2; 9 bases map to TRBD2. This CDR3 contains 19 residues. CDR1 and CDR2 from the germline V gene are MNHEY and SVGEGT. V dropped 7 bases and J dropped 6; count of bases not matched to a gene: 21. CDR3 amino acids: CASTWGMWASGIFAGELFF. The CDR3 region has the DNA TGTGCCAGCACCTGGGGTATGTGGGCTAGCGGGATTTTCGCCGGGGAGCTGTTTTTT.

The rearrangement links TRBV6-5 to TRBJ1-6; no clear D. Germline values: CDR1 MNHEY, CDR2 SVGAGI. CDR3 length equals 13 residues. Trimming removed 6 bases from V and 7 bases from J, with 10 bases in between. CDR3 in amino acids: CASRTLGNSPLHF. In DNA form, the CDR3 reads TGTGCCAGCAGGACTTTAGGGAATTCACCCCTCCACTTT.

The chain carries TRBV19 and TRBJ1-5; 8 bases line up with TRBD1. Trimming cost V 7 bases and J 2 bases; bases outside gene matches: 7. The CDR3 runs to 15 residues. Germline-derived CDR1 and CDR2 are LNHDA and SQIVND (reference sequence). The CDR3 sequence is CASTTTGARNQPQHF. The CDR3 DNA reads as TGTGCCAGTACCACGACAGGGGCGCGCAATCAGCCCCAGCATTTT.

The chain links TRBV13 to TRBJ2-7; no definite D call. The CDR3 length is 12 residues. Germline values: CDR1 PRHDT, CDR2 FYEKMQ (reference sequence). V gave up 3 bases and J gave up 0 bases, with 3 bases separating them. The CDR3 protein is CASSFDSYEQYF. In nucleotides, the CDR3 is TGTGCCAGCAGCTTTGACTCCTACGAGCAGTACTTC.

This chain links TRBV13 with TRBJ2-7; 14 nucleotides align to TRBD2. The CDR3 is 18 amino acids. The trim removed 5 bases at V and 5 bases at J, leaving 14 bases unmatched. The germline V gene encodes CDR1 PRHDT and CDR2 FYEKMQ (reference sequence). DNA of the CDR3: TGTGCCAGCAGCCCCGGGACTAGCGGGAGCCAGGGGATGAACGAGCAGTACTTC. Residues: CASSPGTSGSQGMNEQYF.

The V and J genes are TRBV18 and TRBJ1-3; D gene ambiguous. Germline V gives CDR1 KGHSH, CDR2 LQKENI. The CDR3 spans 16 residues. V was clipped by 0 bases and J by 7 bases, with 16 bases between them. This CDR3 reads CASSPPTQLWRNTIYF. Written as DNA, the CDR3 is TGTGCCAGCTCACCACCGACGCAACTCTGGAGGAACACCATATATTTT.

This clonotype was observed a few times. The rearrangement uses TRBV18 and TRBJ1-2; D is ambiguous. This CDR3 is 15 amino acids long. Germline assignment: CDR1 KGHSH and CDR2 LQKENI. V lost 2 bases and J 2 bases, leaving 12 bases between the germline ends. The CDR3 DNA reads TGTGCCAGCTCACCAAGCGAAACAGCAAACTATGGCTACACCTTC. Its translation: CASSPSETANYGYTF.